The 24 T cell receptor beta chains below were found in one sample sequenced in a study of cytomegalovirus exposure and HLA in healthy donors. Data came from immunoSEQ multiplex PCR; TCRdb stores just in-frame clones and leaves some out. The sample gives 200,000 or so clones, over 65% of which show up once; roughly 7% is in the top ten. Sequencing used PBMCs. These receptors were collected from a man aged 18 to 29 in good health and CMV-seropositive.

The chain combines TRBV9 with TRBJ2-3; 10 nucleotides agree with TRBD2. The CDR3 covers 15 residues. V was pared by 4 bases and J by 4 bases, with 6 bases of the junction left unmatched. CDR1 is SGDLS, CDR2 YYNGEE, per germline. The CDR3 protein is CASSISGRMPDTQYF. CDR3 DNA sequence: TGTGCCAGCAGCATTAGCGGGAGGATGCCAGATACGCAGTATTTT.

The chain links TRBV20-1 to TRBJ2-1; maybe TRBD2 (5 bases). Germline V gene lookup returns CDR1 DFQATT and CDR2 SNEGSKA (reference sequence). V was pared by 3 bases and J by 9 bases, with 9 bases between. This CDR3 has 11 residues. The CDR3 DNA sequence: TGCAGTGCTAGGGTGGCGGGTGAGCAGTTCTTC. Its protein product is CSARVAGEQFF.

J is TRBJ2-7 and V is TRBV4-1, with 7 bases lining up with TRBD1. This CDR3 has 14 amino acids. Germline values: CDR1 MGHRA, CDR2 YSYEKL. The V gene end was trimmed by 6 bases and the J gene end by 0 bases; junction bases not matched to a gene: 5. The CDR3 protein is CASRGTVSSYEQYF. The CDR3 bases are TGCGCCAGCAGAGGGACAGTCTCCTCCTACGAGCAGTACTTC.

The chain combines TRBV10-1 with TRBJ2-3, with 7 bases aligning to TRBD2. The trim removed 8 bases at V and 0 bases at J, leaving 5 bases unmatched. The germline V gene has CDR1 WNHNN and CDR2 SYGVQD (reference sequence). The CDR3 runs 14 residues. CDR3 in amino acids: CASFAGVSTDTQYF. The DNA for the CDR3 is TGCGCCAGCTTTGCGGGAGTTAGCACAGATACGCAGTATTTT.

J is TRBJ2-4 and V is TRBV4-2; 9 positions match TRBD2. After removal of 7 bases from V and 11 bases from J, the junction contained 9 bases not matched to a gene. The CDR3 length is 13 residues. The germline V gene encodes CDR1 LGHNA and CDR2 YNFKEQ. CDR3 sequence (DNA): TGTGCCAGCAACGAGGGGATAGCGGGGGTTCAGTACTTC. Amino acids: CASNEGIAGVQYF.

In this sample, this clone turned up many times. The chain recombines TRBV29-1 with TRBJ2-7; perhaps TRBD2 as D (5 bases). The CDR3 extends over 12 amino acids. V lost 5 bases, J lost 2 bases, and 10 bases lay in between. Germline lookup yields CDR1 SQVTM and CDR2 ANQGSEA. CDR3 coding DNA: TGCAGCGTTTCTTCCGGGGCCTACGAGCAGTACTTC. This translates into CSVSSGAYEQYF.

The CDR3 DNA sequence: TGTGCCAGCAGGGGACTAGCGGGGCCAGGGACCCAGTACTTC. This translates into CASRGLAGPGTQYF. This rearrangement joins TRBV6-5 to TRBJ2-5, with 13 bases identical to TRBD2. J was trimmed by 7 bases and V by 6 bases; bases with no gene match: 5. CDR1 is MNHEY, CDR2 SVGAGI, per germline. The CDR3 is 14 residues long.

DNA of the CDR3: TGTGCCAGCAGTCCCCGGGGTGAGGGCAATCAGCCCCAGCATTTT. Its protein is CASSPRGEGNQPQHF. The chain carries TRBV27 and TRBJ1-5; no clear D. V was shortened by 5 bases and J by 2 bases, with 13 bases between the two germline ends. CDR1 and CDR2 (germline): MNHEY, SMNVEV (reference sequence). The CDR3 has 15 amino acids.

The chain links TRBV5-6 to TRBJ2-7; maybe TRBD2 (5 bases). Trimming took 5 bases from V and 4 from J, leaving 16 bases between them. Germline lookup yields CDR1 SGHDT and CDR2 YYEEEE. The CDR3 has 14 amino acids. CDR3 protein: CASRSGQRVYEQYF. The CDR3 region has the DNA TGTGCCAGCAGAAGTGGGCAGAGGGTATACGAGCAGTACTTC.

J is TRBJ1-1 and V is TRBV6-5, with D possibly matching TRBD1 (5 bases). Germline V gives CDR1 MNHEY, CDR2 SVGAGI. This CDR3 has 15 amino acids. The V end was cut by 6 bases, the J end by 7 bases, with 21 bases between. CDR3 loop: CASRRRENWRGEAFF. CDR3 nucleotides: TGTGCCAGCAGGCGTCGGGAGAACTGGAGGGGTGAAGCTTTCTTT.

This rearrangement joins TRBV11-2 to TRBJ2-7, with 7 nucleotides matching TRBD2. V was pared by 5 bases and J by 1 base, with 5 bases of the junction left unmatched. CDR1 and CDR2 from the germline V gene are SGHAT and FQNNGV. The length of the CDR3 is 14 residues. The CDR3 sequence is CASSQEGLSYEQYF. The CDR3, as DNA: TGTGCCAGCAGCCAGGAGGGACTATCCTACGAGCAGTACTTC.

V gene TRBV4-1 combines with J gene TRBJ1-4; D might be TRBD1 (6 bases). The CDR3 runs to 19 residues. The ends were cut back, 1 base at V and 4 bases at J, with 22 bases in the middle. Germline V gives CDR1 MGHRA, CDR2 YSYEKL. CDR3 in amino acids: CASSQVMGAGAGFNEKLFF. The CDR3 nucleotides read TGCGCCAGCAGCCAAGTGATGGGGGCAGGGGCTGGTTTTAATGAAAAACTGTTTTTT.

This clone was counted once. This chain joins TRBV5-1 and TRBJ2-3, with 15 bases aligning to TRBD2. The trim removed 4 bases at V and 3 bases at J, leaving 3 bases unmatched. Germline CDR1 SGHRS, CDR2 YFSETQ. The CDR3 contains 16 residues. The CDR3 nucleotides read TGCGCCAGCAGCGACGGGACTAGCGGGAGGACAGATACGCAGTATTTT. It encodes CASSDGTSGRTDTQYF.

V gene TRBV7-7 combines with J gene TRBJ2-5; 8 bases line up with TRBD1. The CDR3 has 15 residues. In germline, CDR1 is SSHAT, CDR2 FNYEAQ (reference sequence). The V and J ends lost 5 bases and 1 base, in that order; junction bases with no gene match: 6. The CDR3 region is CASSTTGVPQETQYF. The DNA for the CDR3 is TGTGCCAGCAGCACGACAGGGGTTCCCCAAGAGACCCAGTACTTC. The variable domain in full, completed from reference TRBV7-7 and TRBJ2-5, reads GAGVSQSPRYKVTKRGQDVTLRCDPISSHATLYWYQQALGQGPEFLTYFNYEAQPDKSGLPSDRFSAERPEGSISTLTIQRTEQRDSAMYRCASSTTGVPQETQYFGPGTRLLVL.

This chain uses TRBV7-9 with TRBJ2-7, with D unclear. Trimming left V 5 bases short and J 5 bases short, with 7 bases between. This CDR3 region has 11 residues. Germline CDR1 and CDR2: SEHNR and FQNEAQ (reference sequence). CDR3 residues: CASSQANEQYF. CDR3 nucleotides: TGTGCCAGCAGCCAAGCTAACGAGCAGTACTTC. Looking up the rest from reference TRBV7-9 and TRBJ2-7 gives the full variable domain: DTGVSQNPRHKITKRGQNVTFRCDPISEHNRLYWYRQTLGQGPEFLTYFQNEAQLEKSRLLSDRFSAERPKGSFSTLEIQRTEQGDSAMYLCASSQANEQYFGPGTRLTVT.

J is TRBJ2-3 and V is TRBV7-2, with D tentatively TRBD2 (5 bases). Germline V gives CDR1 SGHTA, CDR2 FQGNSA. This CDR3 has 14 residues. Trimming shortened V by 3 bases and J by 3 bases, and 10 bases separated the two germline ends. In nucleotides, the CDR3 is TGTGCCAGCAGCTTGCCTAGCAATACAGATACGCAGTATTTT. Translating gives CASSLPSNTDTQYF.

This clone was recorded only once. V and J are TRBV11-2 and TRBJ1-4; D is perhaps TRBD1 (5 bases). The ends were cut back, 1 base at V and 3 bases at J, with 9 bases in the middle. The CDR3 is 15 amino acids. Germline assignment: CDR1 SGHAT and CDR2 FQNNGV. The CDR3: CASSLGTISNEKLFF. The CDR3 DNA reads TGTGCCAGCAGCTTAGGGACAATTTCTAATGAAAAACTGTTTTTT.

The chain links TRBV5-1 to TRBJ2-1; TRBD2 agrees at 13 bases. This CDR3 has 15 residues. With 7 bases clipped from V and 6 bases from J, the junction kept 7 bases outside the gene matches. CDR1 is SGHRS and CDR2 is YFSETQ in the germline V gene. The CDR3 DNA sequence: TGCGCCAGCGGGACTAGCGGGGCACGGGTCAATGAGCAGTTCTTC. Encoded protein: CASGTSGARVNEQFF.

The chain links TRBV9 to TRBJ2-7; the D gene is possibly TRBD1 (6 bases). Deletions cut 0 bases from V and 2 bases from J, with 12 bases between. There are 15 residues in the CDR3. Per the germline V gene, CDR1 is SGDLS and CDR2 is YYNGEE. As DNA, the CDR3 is TGTGCCAGCAGCGTAGGCGAGCAGGGGCCCTACGAGCAGTACTTC. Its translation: CASSVGEQGPYEQYF.

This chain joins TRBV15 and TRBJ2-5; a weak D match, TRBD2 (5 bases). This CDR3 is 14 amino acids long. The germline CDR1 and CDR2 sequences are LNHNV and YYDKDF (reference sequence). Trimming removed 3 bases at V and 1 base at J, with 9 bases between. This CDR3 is CATSRWSGQETQYF. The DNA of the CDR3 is TGTGCCACCAGCAGGTGGAGCGGCCAAGAGACCCAGTACTTC.

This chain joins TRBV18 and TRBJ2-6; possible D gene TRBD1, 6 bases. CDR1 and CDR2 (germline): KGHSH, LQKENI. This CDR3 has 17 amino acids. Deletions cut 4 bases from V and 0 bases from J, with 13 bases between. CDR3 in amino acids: CASSLRDIPSGANVLTF. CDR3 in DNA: TGTGCCAGCTCACTAAGGGACATCCCCTCTGGGGCCAACGTCCTGACTTTC.

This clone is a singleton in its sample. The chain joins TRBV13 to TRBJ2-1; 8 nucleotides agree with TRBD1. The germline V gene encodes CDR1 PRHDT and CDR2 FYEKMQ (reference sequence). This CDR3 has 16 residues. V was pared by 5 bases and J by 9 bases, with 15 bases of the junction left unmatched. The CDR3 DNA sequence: TGTGCCAGCAGCGCCTCCAGGGGGCGAGTTTGGGGTGAGCAGTTCTTC. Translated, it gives CASSASRGRVWGEQFF.

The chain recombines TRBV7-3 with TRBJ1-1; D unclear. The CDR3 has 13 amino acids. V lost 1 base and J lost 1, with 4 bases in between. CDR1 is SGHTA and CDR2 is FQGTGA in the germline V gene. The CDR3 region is CASSLNRNTEAFF. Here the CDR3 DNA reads TGTGCCAGCAGCTTAAACAGGAACACTGAAGCTTTCTTT.

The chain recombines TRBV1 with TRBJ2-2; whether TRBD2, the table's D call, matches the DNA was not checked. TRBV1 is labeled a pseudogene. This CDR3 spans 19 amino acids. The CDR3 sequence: CTSSQTGVSSGIKTGELFF. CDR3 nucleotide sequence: TGCACCAGCAGCCAAACAGGGGTGTCTAGCGGGATCAAGACCGGGGAGCTGTTTTTT.